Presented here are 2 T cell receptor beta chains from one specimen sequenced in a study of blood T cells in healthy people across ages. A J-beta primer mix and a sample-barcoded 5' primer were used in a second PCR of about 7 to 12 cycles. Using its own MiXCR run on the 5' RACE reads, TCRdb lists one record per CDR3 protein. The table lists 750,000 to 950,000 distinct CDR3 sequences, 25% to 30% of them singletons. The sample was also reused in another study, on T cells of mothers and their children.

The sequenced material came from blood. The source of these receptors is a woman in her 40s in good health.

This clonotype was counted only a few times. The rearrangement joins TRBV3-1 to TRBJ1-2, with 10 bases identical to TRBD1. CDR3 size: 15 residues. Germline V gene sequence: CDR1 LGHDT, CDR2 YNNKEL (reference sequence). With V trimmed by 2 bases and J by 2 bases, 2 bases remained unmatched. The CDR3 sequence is CASSQWDRGNYGYTF. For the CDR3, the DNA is TGTGCCAGCAGCCAATGGGACAGGGGAAACTATGGCTACACCTTC.

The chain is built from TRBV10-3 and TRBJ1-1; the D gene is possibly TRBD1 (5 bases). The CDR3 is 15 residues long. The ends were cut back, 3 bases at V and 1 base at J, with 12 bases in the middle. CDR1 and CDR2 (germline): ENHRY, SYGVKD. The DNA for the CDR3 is TGTGCCATCAGTGACTCAGGGCTCGGGAACACTGAAGCTTTCTTT. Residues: CAISDSGLGNTEAFF.